This T cell receptor (beta chain) was captured by sequencing in a study of blood T cell repertoires in COVID-19. Trimming at V came to 7 bases and at J to 2 bases, leaving 9 bases not matched to a gene. Germline V gene sequence: CDR1 KGHDR, CDR2 SFDVKD. The CDR3 is made up of 17 amino acids. TCRdb keeps only in-frame clones here, not all; method: immunoSEQ multiplex PCR. The sample lists around 130,000 clones; roughly 84% were seen once. The source material was peripheral blood. This clonotype originated in a man between 60 and 70 years old with acute or convalescent COVID-19. The rearrangement uses TRBV24-1 and TRBJ2-1, with 11 bases lining up with TRBD2. CDR3 amino acids: CATSKPGLAEAYNEQFF. For the CDR3, the DNA is TGTGCCACCAGCAAACCGGGACTAGCGGAAGCCTACAATGAGCAGTTCTTC.